This T cell receptor (beta chain) appears in the sequencing data of a study of T cell repertoires in cytomegalovirus infection. Across the whole study: The study used recently identified HLA-C-restricted and well-studied HLA-B-restricted CMV epitopes. Public TCR beta signatures were indicative of both CMV infection and a matching HLA type. Findings of the study overall: The ex vivo response was dominated by HLA-C-restricted CMV-specific TCR beta clonotypes. The cumulative frequency of public TCR beta families identified carriers of CMV plus the relevant HLA.

This clonotype was picked up many times. The antigen remains unidentified. TCRdb itself ran the reads through MiXCR, one entry per CDR3 protein. This table has about 830,000 distinct CDR3 sequences, 32% appearing once. This specimen was cultured CD8+ T cells from PBMCs, taken from culture after CMV antigen stimulation. The receptor was isolated from a human donor in good health (CMV status not recorded). Some clones in this sample may be carry-over from other donors' samples.

The DNA of the CDR3 is TGTGCCAGCAGCTTAGAAGCCCCAGGGAGCTCCTACGAGCAGTACTTC. Its protein product is CASSLEAPGSSYEQYF. This chain links TRBV7-6 with TRBJ2-7; either TRBD1 or TRBD2 may fit D (5 bases each). Germline lookup yields CDR1 SGHVS and CDR2 FNYEAQ. V shed 1 base and J shed 0 bases, with 13 bases lying between them. The CDR3 runs 16 residues.